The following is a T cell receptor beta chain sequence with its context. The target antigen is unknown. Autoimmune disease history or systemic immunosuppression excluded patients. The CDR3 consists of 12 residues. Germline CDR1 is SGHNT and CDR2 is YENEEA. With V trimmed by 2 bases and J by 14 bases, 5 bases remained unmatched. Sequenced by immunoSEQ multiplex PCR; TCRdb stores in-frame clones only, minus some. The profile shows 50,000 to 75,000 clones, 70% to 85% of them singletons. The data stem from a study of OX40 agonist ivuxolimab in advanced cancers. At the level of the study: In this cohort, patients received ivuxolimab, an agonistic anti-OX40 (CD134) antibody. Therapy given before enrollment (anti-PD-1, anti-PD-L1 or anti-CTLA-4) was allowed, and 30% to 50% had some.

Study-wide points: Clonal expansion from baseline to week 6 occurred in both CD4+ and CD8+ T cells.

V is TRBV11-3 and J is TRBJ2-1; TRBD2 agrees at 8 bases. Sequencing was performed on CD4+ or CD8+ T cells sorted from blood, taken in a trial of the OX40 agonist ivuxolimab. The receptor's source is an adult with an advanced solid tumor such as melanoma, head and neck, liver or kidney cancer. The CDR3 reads CASSLRRGEKFF. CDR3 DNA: TGTGCCAGCAGCTTACGGCGGGGGGAGAAGTTCTTC.